This TCR beta chain is drawn from a study of T cell responses to AZD1222 COVID-19 vaccine. The assay was immunoSEQ multiplex PCR, and TCRdb's table has in-frame clones only and misses some. Of roughly 130,000 clones detected, over 75% appear once; the ten largest clones hold 7.5% to 8%. Germline V lookup: CDR1 LNHNV, CDR2 YYDKDF (reference sequence). This CDR3 has 14 residues. Trimming pared 1 base from V and 4 bases from J, leaving 11 bases between. The chain joins TRBV15 to TRBJ2-7; D not resolved. The sequencing used peripheral blood, collected on day 0 of AZD1222 vaccination. This receptor was taken from an adult in good health. The CDR3 protein is CATSRAPLRYEQYF. Written as DNA, the CDR3 is TGTGCCACCAGCAGAGCCCCACTGAGGTACGAGCAGTACTTC.